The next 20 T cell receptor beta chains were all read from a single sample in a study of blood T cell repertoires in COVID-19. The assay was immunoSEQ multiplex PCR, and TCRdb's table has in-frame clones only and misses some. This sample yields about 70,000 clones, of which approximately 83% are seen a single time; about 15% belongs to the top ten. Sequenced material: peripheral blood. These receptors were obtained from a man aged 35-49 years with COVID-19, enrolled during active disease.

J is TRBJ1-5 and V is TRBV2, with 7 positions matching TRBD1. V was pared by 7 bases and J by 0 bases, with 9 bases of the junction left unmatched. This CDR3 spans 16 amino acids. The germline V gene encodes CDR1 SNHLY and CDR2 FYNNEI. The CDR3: CASNAGGPYSNQPQHF. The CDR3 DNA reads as TGTGCCAGCAATGCAGGGGGACCTTATAGCAATCAGCCCCAGCATTTT.

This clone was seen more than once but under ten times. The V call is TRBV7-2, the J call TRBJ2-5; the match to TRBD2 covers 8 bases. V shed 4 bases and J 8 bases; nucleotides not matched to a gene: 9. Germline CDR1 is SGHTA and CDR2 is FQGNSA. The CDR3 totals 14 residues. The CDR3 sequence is CASSSRGLALTQYF. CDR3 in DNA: TGTGCCAGCAGCTCACGAGGACTAGCTCTAACCCAGTACTTC.

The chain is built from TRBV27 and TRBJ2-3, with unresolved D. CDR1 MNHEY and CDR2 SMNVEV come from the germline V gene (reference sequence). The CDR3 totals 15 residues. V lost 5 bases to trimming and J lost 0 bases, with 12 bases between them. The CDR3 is CASSRVEASTDTQYF. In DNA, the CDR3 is TGTGCCAGCAGTCGAGTAGAAGCTAGCACAGATACGCAGTATTTT.

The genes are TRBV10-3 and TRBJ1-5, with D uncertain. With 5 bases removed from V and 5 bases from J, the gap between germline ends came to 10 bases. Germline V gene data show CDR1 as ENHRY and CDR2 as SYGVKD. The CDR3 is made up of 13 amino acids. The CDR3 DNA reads TGTGCCATCAGTCCCCTCTCGGATCAGCCCCAGCATTTT. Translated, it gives CAISPLSDQPQHF.

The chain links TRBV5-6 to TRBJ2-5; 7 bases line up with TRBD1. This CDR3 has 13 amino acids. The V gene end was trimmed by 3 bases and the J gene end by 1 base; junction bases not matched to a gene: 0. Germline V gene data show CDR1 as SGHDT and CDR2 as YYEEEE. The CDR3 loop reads CASSYRGQETQYF. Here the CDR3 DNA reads TGTGCCAGCAGCTACAGGGGCCAAGAGACCCAGTACTTC.

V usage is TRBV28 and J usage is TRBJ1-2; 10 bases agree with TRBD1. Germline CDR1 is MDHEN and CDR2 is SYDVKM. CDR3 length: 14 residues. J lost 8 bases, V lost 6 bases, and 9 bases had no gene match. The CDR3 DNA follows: TGTGCCAGCAGCCTTGACAGGGGGCGTAGGGGCTACACCTTC. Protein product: CASSLDRGRRGYTF.

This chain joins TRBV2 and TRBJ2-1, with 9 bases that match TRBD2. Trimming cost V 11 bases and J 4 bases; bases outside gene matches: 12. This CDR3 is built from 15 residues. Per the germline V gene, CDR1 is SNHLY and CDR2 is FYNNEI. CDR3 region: CAGGLSGGIYNEQFF. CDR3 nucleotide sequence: TGTGCCGGTGGACTTAGCGGGGGAATTTACAATGAGCAGTTCTTC.

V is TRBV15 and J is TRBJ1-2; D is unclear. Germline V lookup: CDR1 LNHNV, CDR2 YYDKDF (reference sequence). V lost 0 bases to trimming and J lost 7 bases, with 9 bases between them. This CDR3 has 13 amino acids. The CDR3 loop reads CATSRELAGGYTF. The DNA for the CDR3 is TGTGCCACCAGCAGAGAACTTGCTGGTGGCTACACCTTC.

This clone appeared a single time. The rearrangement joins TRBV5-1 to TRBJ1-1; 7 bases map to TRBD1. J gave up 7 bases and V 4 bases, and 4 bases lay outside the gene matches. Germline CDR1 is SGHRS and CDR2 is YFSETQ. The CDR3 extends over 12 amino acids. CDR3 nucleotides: TGCGCCAGCAGCACGGGACAGTTTGAAGCTTTCTTT. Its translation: CASSTGQFEAFF.

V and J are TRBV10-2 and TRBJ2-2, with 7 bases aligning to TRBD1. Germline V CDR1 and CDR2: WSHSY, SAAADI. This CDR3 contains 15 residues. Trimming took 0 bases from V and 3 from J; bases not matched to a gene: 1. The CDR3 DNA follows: TGCGCCAGCAGTGAGTCGACAGGGTACACCGGGGAGCTGTTTTTT. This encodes CASSESTGYTGELFF.

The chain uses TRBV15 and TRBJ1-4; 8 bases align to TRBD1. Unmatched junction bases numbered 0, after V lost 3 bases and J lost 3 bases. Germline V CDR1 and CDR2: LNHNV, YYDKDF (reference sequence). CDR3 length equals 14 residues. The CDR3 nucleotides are TGTGCCACCAGCAGGGACAGGGCTAATGAAAAACTGTTTTTT. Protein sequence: CATSRDRANEKLFF.

The CDR3 DNA follows: TGTGCCAGCCGACCTCGGACAGGACGCTACACCTTC. It is translated as CASRPRTGRYTF. The chain employs TRBV6-5 and TRBJ1-2; TRBD1 agrees at 7 bases. This CDR3 spans 12 amino acids. The germline CDR1 and CDR2 sequences are MNHEY and SVGAGI. J gave up 9 bases and V 8 bases, and 9 bases lay outside the gene matches.

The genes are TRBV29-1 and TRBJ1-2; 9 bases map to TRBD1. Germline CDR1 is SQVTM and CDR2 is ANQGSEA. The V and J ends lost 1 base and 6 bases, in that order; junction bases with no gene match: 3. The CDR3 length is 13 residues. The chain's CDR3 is CSVEGTGDDGYTF. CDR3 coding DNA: TGCAGCGTTGAAGGGACAGGGGACGATGGCTACACCTTC.

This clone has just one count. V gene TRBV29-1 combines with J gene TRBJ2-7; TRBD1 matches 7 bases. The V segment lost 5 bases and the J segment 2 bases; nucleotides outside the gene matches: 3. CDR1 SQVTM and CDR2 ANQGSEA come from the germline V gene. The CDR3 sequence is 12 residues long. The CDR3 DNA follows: TGCAGCGTTAGACAGGGAACCTACGAGCAGTACTTC. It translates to CSVRQGTYEQYF.

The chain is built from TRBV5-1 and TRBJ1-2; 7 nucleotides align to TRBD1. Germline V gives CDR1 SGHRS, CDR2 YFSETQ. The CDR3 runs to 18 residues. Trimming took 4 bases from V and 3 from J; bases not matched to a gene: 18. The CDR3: CASSPRSEGGARDYGYTF. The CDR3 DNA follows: TGCGCCAGCAGCCCCCGGAGTGAAGGGGGCGCCCGGGACTATGGCTACACCTTC.

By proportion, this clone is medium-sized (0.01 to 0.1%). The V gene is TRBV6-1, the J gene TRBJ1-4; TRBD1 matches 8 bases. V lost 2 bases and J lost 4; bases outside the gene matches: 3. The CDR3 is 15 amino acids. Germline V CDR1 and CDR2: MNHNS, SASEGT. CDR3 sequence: CASSEQGAGNEKLFF. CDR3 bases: TGTGCCAGCAGTGAACAGGGGGCCGGTAATGAAAAACTGTTTTTT.

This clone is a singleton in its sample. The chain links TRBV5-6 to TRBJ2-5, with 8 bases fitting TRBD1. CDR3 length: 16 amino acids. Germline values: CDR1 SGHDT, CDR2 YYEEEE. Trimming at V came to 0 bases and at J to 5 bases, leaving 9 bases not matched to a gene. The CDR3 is CASSLAGQGGSETQYF. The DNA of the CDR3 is TGTGCCAGCAGCTTGGCCGGACAGGGTGGTTCGGAGACCCAGTACTTC.

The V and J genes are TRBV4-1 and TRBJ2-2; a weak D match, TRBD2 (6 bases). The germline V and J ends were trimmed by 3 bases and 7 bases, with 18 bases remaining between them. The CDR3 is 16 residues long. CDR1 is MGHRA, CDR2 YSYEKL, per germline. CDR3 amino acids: CASSQLDRGGIGELFF. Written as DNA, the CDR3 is TGCGCCAGCAGCCAGTTAGACCGTGGGGGGATCGGGGAGCTGTTTTTT.

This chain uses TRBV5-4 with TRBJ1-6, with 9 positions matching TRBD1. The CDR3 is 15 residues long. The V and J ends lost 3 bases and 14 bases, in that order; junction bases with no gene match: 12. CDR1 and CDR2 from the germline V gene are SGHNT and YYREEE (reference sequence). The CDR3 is CASSSPTGGASSLHF. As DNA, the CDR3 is TGTGCCAGCAGCTCGCCAACAGGGGGCGCGTCATCCCTCCACTTT.

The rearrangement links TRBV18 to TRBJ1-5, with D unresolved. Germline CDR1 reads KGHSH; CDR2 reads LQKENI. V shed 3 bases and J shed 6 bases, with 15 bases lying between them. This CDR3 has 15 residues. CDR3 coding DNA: TGTGCCAGCTCACCGGCCGGAGGTTCTGGTCAGCCCCAGCATTTT. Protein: CASSPAGGSGQPQHF.